This is a list of T cell receptor beta chains from one sample in a study of blood T cell repertoires in COVID-19. Only in-frame clones appear in the TCRdb table, and some are missing; sequencing was by immunoSEQ multiplex PCR. The data show approximately 190,000 clones, with approximately 80% seen just once and 15% to 20% held by the top ten. The sample was peripheral blood. These receptors all stem from a human donor in a cohort sampled during active COVID-19. The CDR3 runs from the conserved cysteine through the conserved F or W. The D gene is left open where the match is weak. Where a row states a size, it is once, few, many or the class of an expanded clone; other rows omit it.

CASRSGTVNTGELFF TGTGCCAGCAGGTCCGGTACGGTTAACACCGGGGAGCTGTTTTTT TRBJ2-2 TRBV6-5 NA 15 NA
CSASDSGGNYGYTF TGCAGTGCTAGTGACTCGGGAGGAAACTATGGCTACACCTTC TRBJ1-2 TRBV20-1 NA 14 NA
CASRYRDRVPREQYF TGTGCCAGCAGATACCGGGACAGGGTCCCCAGGGAGCAGTACTTC TRBJ2-7 TRBV21-1 once 15 NA
CSVARVNTEAFF TGCAGCGTTGCCAGGGTGAACACTGAAGCTTTCTTT TRBJ1-1 TRBV29-1 NA 12 NA
CASCPQSPTGELFF TGTGCCAGCTGCCCTCAAAGCCCCACCGGGGAGCTGTTTTTT TRBJ2-2 TRBV6-5 NA 14 NA
CASSFPPQGIANYGYTF TGTGCCAGCAGTTTTCCCCCCCAGGGGATAGCTAACTATGGCTACACCTTC TRBJ1-2 TRBV28 NA 17 NA
CASSPGQRLSGNTIYF TGTGCCAGCTCACCCGGACAGAGACTCTCTGGAAACACCATATATTTT TRBJ1-3 TRBV18 NA 16 NA
CASSPVGGVPFQYF TGCGCCAGCAGCCCGGTTGGGGGGGTCCCTTTTCAGTACTTC TRBJ2-4 TRBV5-1 NA 14 TRBD2
CASSLGLEAEKLFF TGTGCCAGCAGCCTAGGTTTAGAAGCTGAAAAACTGTTTTTT TRBJ1-4 TRBV9 NA 14 NA
CASSIGGGALNEQFF TGTGCCAGTAGTATTGGCGGGGGGGCCTTGAATGAGCAGTTCTTC TRBJ2-1 TRBV19 NA 15 TRBD2